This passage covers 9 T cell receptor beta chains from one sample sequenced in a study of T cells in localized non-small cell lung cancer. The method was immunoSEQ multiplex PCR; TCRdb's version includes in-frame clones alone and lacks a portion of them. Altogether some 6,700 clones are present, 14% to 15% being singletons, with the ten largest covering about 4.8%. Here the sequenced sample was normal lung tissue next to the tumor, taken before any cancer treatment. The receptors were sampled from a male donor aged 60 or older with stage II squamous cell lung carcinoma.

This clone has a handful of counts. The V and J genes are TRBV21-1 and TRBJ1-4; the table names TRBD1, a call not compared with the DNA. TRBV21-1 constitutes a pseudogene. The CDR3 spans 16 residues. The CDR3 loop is CASSKTTGGGWEKLFF. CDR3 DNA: TGTGCCAGCAGCAAAACAACAGGGGGAGGTTGGGAAAAACTGTTTTTT.

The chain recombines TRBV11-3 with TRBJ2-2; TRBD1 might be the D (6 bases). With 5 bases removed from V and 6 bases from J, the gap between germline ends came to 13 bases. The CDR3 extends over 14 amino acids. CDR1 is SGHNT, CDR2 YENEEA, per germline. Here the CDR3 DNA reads TGTGCCAGCAGCCCCCAACAGGGTCCCGGGGAGCTGTTTTTT. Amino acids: CASSPQQGPGELFF.

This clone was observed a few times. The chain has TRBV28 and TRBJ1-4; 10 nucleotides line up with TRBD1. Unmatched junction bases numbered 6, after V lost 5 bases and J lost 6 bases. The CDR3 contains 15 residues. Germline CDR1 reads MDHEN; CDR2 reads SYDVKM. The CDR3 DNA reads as TGTGCCAGCAGTCTCTCCGGGACAGGGGATGAAAAACTGTTTTTT. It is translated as CASSLSGTGDEKLFF.

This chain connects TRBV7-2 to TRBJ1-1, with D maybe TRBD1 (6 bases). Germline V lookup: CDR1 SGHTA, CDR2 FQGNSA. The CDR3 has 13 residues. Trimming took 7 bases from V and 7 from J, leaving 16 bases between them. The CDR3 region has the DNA TGTGCCAGCATCCTTCAGCTGGACAGTGAAGCTTTCTTT. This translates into CASILQLDSEAFF.

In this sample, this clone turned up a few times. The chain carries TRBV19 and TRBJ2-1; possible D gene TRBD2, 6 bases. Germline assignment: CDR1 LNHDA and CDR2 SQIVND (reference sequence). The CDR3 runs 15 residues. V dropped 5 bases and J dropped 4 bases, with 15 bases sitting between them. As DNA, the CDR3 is TGTGCCAGTAGTCGGGACTCCCAGAATTACAATGAGCAGTTCTTC. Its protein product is CASSRDSQNYNEQFF.

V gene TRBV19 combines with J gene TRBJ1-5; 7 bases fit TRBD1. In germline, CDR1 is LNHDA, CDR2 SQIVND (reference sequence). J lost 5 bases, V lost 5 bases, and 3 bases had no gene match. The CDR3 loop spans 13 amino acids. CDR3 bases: TGTGCCAGTAGTCTCAGGGGGGATCAGCCCCAGCATTTT. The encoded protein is CASSLRGDQPQHF.

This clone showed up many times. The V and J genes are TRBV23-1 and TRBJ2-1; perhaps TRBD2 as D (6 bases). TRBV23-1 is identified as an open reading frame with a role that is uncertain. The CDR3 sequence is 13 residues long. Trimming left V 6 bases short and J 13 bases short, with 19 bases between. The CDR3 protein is CASSQDRRGAQFF. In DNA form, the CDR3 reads TGCGCCAGCAGCCAAGATCGGCGGGGCGCCCAGTTCTTC.

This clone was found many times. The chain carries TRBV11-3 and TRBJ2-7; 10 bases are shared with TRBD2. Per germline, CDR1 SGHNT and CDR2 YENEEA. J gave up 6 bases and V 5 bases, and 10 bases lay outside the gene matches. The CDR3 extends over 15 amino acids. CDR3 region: CASSPTSGHKGEQYF. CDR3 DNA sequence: TGTGCCAGCAGCCCGACTAGCGGGCATAAGGGCGAGCAGTACTTC.

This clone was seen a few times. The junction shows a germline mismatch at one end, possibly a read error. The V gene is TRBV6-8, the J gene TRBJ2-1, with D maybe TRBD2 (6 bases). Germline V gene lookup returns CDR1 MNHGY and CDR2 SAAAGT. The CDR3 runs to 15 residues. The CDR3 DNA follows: TGTGCCAGCAGTGACTCTGGCGGGGCGTACAATGAGCAGTTCTTC. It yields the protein CASSDSGGAYNEQFF.